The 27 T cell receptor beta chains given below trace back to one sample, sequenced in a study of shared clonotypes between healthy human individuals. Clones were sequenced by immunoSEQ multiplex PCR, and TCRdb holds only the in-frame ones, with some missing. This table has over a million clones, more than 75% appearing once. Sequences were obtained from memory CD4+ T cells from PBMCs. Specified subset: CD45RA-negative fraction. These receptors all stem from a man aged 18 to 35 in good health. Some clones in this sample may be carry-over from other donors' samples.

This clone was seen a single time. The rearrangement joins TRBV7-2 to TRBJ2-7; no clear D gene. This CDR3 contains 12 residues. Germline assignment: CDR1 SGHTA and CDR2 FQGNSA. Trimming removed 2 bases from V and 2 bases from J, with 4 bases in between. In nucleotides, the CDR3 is TGTGCCAGCAGCTTATGGACCTACGAGCAGTACTTC. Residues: CASSLWTYEQYF.

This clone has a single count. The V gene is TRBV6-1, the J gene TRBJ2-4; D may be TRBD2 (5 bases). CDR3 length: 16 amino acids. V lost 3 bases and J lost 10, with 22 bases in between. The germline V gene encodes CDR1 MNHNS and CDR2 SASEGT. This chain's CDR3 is CASSEGGPGLFSIQYF. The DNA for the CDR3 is TGTGCCAGCAGTGAGGGCGGGCCTGGGCTATTTTCTATTCAGTACTTC.

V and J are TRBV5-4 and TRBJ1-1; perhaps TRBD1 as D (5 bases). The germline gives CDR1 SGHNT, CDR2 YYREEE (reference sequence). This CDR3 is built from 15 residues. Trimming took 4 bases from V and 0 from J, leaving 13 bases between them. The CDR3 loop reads CASSPRGGMNTEAFF. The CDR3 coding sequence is TGTGCCAGCAGCCCTCGCGGGGGGATGAACACTGAAGCTTTCTTT.

CDR3 region: CASSQPGQGANEQYF. CDR3 bases: TGTGCCAGCAGTCAGCCGGGACAGGGGGCGAACGAGCAGTACTTC. The chain combines TRBV6-1 with TRBJ2-7, with TRBD1 identical over 12 bases. This CDR3 contains 15 residues. Germline CDR1 and CDR2: MNHNS and SASEGT. V dropped 5 bases and J dropped 5; count of bases not matched to a gene: 7.

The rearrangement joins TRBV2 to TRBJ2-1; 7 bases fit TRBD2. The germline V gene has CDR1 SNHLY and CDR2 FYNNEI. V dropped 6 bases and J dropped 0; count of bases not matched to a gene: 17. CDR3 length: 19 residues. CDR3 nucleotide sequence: TGTGCCAGCAGCGGAAGAACGTACCGTAGCGGGTACTCCTACAATGAGCAGTTCTTC. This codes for CASSGRTYRSGYSYNEQFF.

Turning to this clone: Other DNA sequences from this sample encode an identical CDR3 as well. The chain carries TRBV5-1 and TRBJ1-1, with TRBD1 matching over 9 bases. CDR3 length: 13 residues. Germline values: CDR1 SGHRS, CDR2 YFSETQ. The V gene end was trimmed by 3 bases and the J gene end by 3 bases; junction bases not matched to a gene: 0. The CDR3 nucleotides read TGCGCCAGCAGCTGGACAGGGGACACTGAAGCTTTCTTT. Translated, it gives CASSWTGDTEAFF.

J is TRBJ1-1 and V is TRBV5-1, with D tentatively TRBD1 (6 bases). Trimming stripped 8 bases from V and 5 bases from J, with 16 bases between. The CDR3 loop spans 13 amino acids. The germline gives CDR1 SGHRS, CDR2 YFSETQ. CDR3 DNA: TGCGCCAGTTCTTCAGGGGAATCGACTGAAGCTTTCTTT. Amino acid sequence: CASSSGESTEAFF.

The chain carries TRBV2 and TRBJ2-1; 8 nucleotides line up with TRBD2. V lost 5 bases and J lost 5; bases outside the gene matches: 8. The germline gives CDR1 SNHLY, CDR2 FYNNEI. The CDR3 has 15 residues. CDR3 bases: TGTGCCAGCAGTCCAGCGGCGGGAGGTAACAATGAGCAGTTCTTC. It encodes CASSPAAGGNNEQFF.

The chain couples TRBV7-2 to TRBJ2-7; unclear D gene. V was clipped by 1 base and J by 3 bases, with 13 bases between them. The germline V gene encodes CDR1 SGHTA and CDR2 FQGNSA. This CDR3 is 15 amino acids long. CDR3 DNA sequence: TGTGCCAGCAGCTTAGTCAGCTCAGGCAGCTACGAGCAGTACTTC. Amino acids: CASSLVSSGSYEQYF.

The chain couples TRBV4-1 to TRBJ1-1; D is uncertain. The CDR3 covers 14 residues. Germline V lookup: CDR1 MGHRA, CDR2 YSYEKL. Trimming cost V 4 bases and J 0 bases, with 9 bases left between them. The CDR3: CASSLEVMNTEAFF. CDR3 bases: TGCGCCAGCAGCCTGGAGGTCATGAACACTGAAGCTTTCTTT.

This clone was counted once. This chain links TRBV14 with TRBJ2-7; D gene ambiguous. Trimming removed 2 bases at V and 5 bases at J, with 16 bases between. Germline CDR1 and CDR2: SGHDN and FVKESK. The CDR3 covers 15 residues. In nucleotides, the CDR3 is TGTGCCAGCAGCCAAACCCGGGCCCCTGGCCACGAGCAGTACTTC. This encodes CASSQTRAPGHEQYF.

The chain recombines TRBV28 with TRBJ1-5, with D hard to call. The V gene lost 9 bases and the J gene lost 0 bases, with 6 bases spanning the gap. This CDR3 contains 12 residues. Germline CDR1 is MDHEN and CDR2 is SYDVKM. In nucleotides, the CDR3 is TGTGCCAGTAAGAATAGCAATCAGCCCCAGCATTTT. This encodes CASKNSNQPQHF.

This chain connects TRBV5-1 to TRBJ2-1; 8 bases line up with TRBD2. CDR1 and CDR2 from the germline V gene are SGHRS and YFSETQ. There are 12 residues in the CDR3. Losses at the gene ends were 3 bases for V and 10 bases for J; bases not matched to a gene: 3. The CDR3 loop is CASSSTSAEQFF. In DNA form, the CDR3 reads TGCGCCAGCAGCTCGACTAGCGCCGAGCAGTTCTTC.

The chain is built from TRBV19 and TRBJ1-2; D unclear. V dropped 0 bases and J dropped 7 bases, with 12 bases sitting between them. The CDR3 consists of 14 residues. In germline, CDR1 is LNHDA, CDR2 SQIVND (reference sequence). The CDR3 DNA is TGTGCCAGTAGTATAGATACTCGGACGTCTGGCTACACCTTC. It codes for CASSIDTRTSGYTF. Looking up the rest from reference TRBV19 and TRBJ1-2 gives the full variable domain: DGGITQSPKYLFRKEGQNVTLSCEQNLNHDAMYWYRQDPGQGLRLIYYSQIVNDFQKGDIAEGYSVSREKKESFPLTVTSAQKNPTAFYLCASSIDTRTSGYTFGSGTRLTVV.

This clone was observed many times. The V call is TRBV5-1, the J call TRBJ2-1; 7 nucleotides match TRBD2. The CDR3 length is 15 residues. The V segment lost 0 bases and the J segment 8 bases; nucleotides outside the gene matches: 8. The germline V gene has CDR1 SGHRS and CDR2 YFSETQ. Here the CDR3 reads CASSLDGGGPDEQFF. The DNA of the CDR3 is TGCGCCAGCAGCTTGGATGGGGGAGGGCCGGATGAGCAGTTCTTC.

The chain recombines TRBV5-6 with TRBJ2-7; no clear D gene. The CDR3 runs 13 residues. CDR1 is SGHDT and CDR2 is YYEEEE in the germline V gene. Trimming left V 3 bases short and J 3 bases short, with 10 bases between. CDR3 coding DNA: TGTGCCAGCAGCTCCGGATTCGACTACGAGCAGTACTTC. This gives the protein CASSSGFDYEQYF.

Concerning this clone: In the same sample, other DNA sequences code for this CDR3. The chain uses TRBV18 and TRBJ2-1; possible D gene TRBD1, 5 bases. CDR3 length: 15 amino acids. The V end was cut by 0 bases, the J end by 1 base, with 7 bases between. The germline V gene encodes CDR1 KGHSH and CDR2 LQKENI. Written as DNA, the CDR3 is TGTGCCAGCTCACCACCCACAGGTTCCTACAATGAGCAGTTCTTC. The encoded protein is CASSPPTGSYNEQFF.

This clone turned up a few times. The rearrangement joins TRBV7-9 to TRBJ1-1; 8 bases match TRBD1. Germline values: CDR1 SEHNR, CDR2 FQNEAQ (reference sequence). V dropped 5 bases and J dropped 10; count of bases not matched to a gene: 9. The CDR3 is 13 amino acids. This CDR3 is CASSGDRGWGAFF. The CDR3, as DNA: TGTGCCAGCAGCGGAGACAGGGGATGGGGAGCTTTCTTT.

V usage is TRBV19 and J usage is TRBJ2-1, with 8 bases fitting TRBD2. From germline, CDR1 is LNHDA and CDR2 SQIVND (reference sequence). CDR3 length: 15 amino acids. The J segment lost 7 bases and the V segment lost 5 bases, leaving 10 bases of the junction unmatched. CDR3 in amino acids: CASSRRTGGLNEQFF. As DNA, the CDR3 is TGTGCCAGTAGTCGGAGAACGGGAGGGCTTAATGAGCAGTTCTTC.

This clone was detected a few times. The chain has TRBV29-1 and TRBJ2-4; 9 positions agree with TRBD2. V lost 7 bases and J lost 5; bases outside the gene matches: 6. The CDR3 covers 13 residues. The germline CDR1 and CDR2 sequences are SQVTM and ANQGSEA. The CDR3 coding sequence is TGCAGCGGTAGCGGGAGCCCTGAAAACATTCAGTACTTC. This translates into CSGSGSPENIQYF.

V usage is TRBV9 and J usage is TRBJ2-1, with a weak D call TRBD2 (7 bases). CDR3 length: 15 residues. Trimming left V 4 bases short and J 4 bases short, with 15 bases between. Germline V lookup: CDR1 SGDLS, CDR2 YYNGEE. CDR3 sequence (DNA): TGTGCCAGCAGCCCCACGGGGGGCGCGTACAATGAGCAGTTCTTC. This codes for CASSPTGGAYNEQFF.

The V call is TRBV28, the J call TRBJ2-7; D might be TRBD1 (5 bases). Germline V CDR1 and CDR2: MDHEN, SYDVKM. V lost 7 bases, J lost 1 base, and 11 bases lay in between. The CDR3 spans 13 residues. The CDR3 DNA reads TGTGCCAGCATCTCCTCAGGGTCCTACGAGCAGTACTTC. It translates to CASISSGSYEQYF.

The chain's CDR3 is CASSPLPGQGRFIDEQFF. The DNA of the CDR3 is TGTGCCAGCAGCCCTCTCCCGGGACAGGGGCGCTTTATCGATGAGCAGTTCTTC. The chain uses TRBV28 and TRBJ2-1; 10 nucleotides align to TRBD1. The CDR3 loop spans 18 amino acids. The V and J ends lost 6 bases and 8 bases, in that order; junction bases with no gene match: 19. In germline, CDR1 is MDHEN, CDR2 SYDVKM.

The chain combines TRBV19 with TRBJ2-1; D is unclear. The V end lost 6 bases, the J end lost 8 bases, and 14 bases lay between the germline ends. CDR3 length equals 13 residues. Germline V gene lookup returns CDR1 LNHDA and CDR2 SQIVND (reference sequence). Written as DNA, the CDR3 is TGTGCCAGTAGCCACGACGGCCGGGATGAGCAGTTCTTC. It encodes CASSHDGRDEQFF.

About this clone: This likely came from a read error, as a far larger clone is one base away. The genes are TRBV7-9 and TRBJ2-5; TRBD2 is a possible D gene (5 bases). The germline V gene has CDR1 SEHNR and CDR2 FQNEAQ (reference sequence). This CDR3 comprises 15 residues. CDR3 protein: CAGSLRGRGSETQYF. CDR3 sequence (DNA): TGTGCCGGCAGCTTACGAGGTCGTGGGAGCGAGACCCAGTACTTC.

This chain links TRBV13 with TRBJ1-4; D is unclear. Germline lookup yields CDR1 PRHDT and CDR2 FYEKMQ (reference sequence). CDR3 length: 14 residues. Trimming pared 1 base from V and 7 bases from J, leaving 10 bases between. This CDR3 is CASSLAGSGEKLFF. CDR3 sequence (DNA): TGTGCCAGCAGCTTAGCAGGTTCGGGTGAAAAACTGTTTTTT.

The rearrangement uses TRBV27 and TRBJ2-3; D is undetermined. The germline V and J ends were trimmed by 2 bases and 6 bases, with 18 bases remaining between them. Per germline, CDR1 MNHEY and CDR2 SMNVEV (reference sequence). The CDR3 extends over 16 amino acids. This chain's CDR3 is CASSLRSWRFGDTQYF. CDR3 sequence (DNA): TGTGCCAGCAGTTTACGTTCTTGGCGGTTTGGGGATACGCAGTATTTT.